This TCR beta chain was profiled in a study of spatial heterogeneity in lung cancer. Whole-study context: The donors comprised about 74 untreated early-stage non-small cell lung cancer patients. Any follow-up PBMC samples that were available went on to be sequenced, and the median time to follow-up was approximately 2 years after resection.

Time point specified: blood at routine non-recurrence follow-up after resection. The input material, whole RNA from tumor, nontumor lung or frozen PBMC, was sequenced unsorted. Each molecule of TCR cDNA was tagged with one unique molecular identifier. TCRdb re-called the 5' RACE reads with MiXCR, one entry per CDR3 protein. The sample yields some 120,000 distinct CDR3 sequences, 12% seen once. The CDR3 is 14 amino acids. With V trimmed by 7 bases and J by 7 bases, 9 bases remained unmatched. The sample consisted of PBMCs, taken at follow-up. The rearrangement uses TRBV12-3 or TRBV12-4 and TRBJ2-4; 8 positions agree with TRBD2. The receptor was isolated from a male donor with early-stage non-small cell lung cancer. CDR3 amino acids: CASTGGASGNIQYF. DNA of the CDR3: TGTGCCAGCACCGGGGGGGCTAGCGGGAACATTCAGTACTTC.